The clone carrying this T cell receptor beta chain was seen many times. Its antigen is undetermined. Researchers defined stable Graves' hyperthyroidism as no ophthalmopathy progression within 18 months. Fresh peripheral blood, about 9.6 ml, yielded the PBMCs. Trimming removed 3 bases at V and 4 bases at J, with 13 bases between. The CDR3 loop spans 14 amino acids. CDR1 and CDR2 (germline): DFQATT, SNEGSKA (reference sequence). The data were obtained in a study of T cells in Graves' hyperthyroidism and ophthalmopathy. In the study overall: Peripheral blood sampling occurred at initial diagnosis, before any treatment.

Study outcomes and limitations: Through a model of 13 V-J features, ophthalmopathy was separated from stable hyperthyroidism.

RNA transcripts were the template for amplifying TCR beta CDR3 regions. TCR CDR3 underwent first-round RT-PCR with the HTBI primer set. TCRdb independently ran MiXCR on the multiplex PCR reads; one entry per CDR3 protein. This table has 250,000 to 300,000 distinct CDR3 sequences, about an eighth appearing once. Material: blood. This clonotype was obtained from a woman aged 40 to 49 with Graves' hyperthyroidism. V gene TRBV20-1 combines with J gene TRBJ1-5, with D possibly being TRBD1 (5 bases). CDR3 in DNA: TGCAGTGCTAGTAGCCAGGGAGGGAATCAGCCCCAGCATTTT. It encodes CSASSQGGNQPQHF.